These 22 T cell receptor beta chains share one sample of origin, sequenced in a study of blood T cells in healthy people across ages. A second PCR of 7 to 11 cycles used a sample-barcoded 5' primer and a J-beta primer mix. In TCRdb, the 5' RACE reads were re-called with MiXCR into one record per CDR3 protein. The table includes 600,000 or so distinct CDR3 sequences, approximately 30% detected once. Specimen: blood. The source of these receptors is a woman older than 75 in good health.

The chain has TRBV28 and TRBJ2-7, with D possibly TRBD1 on 5 matching bases. V was pared by 8 bases and J by 3 bases, with 17 bases between. Germline CDR1 and CDR2: MDHEN and SYDVKM. This CDR3 has 14 amino acids. The CDR3 nucleotides are TGTGCCAGCGTGAATCAGGGTCTTTACTACGAGCAGTACTTC. Translated, it gives CASVNQGLYYEQYF.

This clonotype was seen ten or more times. The chain recombines TRBV20-1 with TRBJ2-3; 8 bases line up with TRBD2. Trimming removed 5 bases from V and 2 bases from J; junction bases left unmatched: 12. Germline V gene data show CDR1 as DFQATT and CDR2 as SNEGSKA (reference sequence). The CDR3 consists of 16 residues. CDR3 protein: CSAARDSGEATDTQYF. In DNA form, the CDR3 reads TGCAGTGCTGCCCGTGATAGCGGGGAGGCCACAGATACGCAGTATTTT.

This clonotype showed up just a few times. The genes are TRBV27 and TRBJ1-1, with a weak D call TRBD1 (6 bases). Germline CDR1 reads MNHEY; CDR2 reads SMNVEV (reference sequence). V was cut by 4 bases and J by 1 base, with 13 bases left in between. This CDR3 region has 15 residues. The CDR3 DNA follows: TGTGCCAGCAGTTCCCGGGGGGGGCGGAACACTGAAGCTTTCTTT. Protein: CASSSRGGRNTEAFF.

For the CDR3, the DNA is TGCGCCTCCAGCCCGGAAGCCACGAACACCGGGGAGCTGTTTTTT. It codes for CASSPEATNTGELFF. The rearrangement joins TRBV5-1 to TRBJ2-2, with unresolved D. With 10 bases removed from V and 0 bases from J, the gap between germline ends came to 16 bases. The CDR3 is 15 residues long. The germline CDR1 and CDR2 sequences are SGHRS and YFSETQ. Based on the CDR3 plus reference TRBV5-1 and TRBJ2-2, the full variable domain is KAGVTQTPRYLIKTRGQQVTLSCSPISGHRSVSWYQQTPGQGLQFLFEYFSETQRNKGNFPGRFSGRQFSNSRSEMNVSTLELGDSALYLCASSPEATNTGELFFGEGSRLTVL.

This clonotype came up many times. The V and J genes are TRBV20-1 and TRBJ2-5; 9 bases match TRBD2. J was trimmed by 2 bases and V by 1 base; bases with no gene match: 11. This CDR3 is 17 amino acids long. The germline gives CDR1 DFQATT, CDR2 SNEGSKA (reference sequence). The CDR3, as DNA: TGCAGTGCTAGAGGGTATAAAGCGGGGGGCGTACAAGAGACCCAGTACTTC. Residues: CSARGYKAGGVQETQYF.

The table lists this clonotype with many counts. This chain joins TRBV5-6 and TRBJ1-2; D is undetermined. Trimming cost V 0 bases and J 1 base, with 7 bases left between them. Germline CDR1 SGHDT, CDR2 YYEEEE. The CDR3 has 14 amino acids. For the CDR3, the DNA is TGTGCCAGCAGCTTGGAGGGATTTAACTATGGCTACACCTTC. Translated, it gives CASSLEGFNYGYTF. Full variable domain (missing parts from reference TRBV5-6 and TRBJ1-2): DAGVTQSPTHLIKTRGQQVTLRCSPKSGHDTVSWYQQALGQGPQFIFQYYEEEERQRGNFPDRFSGHQFPNYSSELNVNALLLGDSALYLCASSLEGFNYGYTFGSGTRLTVV.

The sample holds a few counts of this clonotype. An end of the junction differs from the germline gene, which may be a read error. The rearrangement uses TRBV7-7 and TRBJ2-2; tentative D call: TRBD1 (6 bases). Looked up from germline, CDR1 is SSHAT and CDR2 is FNYEAQ (reference sequence). CDR3 size: 13 residues. The CDR3, as DNA: TGTGCTAGCAGCTTAGAGTTGGGACAGGAGCTGTTTTTT. This gives the protein CASSLELGQELFF.

The chain couples TRBV12-3 or TRBV12-4 to TRBJ1-3; D uncertain. Trimming removed 6 bases from V and 5 bases from J, with 11 bases in between. CDR3 length: 13 residues. CDR3 DNA: TGTGCCAGCAGCCCGAAGGGCAGAAACACCATATATTTT. This encodes CASSPKGRNTIYF.

The chain couples TRBV5-1 to TRBJ2-5; D assignment may be TRBD1 or TRBD2 (5 bases each). Trimming left V 1 base short and J 9 bases short, with 13 bases between. Germline lookup yields CDR1 SGHRS and CDR2 YFSETQ. The CDR3 is made up of 13 amino acids. In DNA form, the CDR3 reads TGCGCCAGCAGCTTGCAGGGCACGGAGGCCCAGTACTTC. Amino acid sequence: CASSLQGTEAQYF. Together with reference TRBV5-1 and TRBJ2-5, the CDR3 gives the full variable domain: KAGVTQTPRYLIKTRGQQVTLSCSPISGHRSVSWYQQTPGQGLQFLFEYFSETQRNKGNFPGRFSGRQFSNSRSEMNVSTLELGDSALYLCASSLQGTEAQYFGPGTRLLVL.

This clonotype has a count of ten or more. The chain is built from TRBV6-2 or TRBV6-3 and TRBJ2-3; maybe TRBD2 (6 bases). CDR1 and CDR2 (germline): MNHEY, SVGEGT. Trimming left V 2 bases short and J 2 bases short, with 11 bases between. The CDR3 consists of 15 residues. CDR3 DNA: TGTGCCAGCAGTTACGCGGGGACGATCACAGATACGCAGTATTTT. Protein product: CASSYAGTITDTQYF.

For this clonotype: With a much larger clone just one base away, this may be a read error. This chain uses TRBV18 with TRBJ2-7, with 11 bases fitting TRBD1. Germline V lookup: CDR1 KGHSH, CDR2 LQKENI. V lost 0 bases to trimming and J lost 3 bases; unmatched junction nucleotides: 4. CDR3 length equals 16 residues. The CDR3 is CASSPPRTGGCYEQYF. CDR3 nucleotide sequence: TGTGCCAGCTCACCACCTAGGACAGGGGGCTGCTACGAGCAGTACTTC.

The chain is built from TRBV7-9 and TRBJ2-1; weak D call: TRBD1 (6 bases). The J call may be in error: the DNA end matches TRBJ2-7 better. In germline, CDR1 is SEHNR, CDR2 FQNEAQ (reference sequence). This CDR3 contains 14 residues. The CDR3 nucleotides are TGTGCCAGCAGCTTAGGCGGTCAGGGGAACGAGCAGTACTTC. It is translated as CASSLGGQGNEQYF.

CDR3 coding DNA: TGTGCCAGCAGTGAAACGGGGCAGCTCCGAGAGGGCCAGTACTTC. It is translated as CASSETGQLREGQYF. The chain carries TRBV2 and TRBJ2-7; D possibly uses TRBD1 or TRBD2 (5 bases each). Trimming shortened V by 2 bases and J by 10 bases, and 21 bases separated the two germline ends. The CDR3 runs to 15 residues. Germline V CDR1 and CDR2: SNHLY, FYNNEI.

This clonotype was detected ten times or more. V usage is TRBV12-3 or TRBV12-4 and J usage is TRBJ2-3, with a weak D call TRBD1 (5 bases). Trimming shortened V by 10 bases and J by 6 bases, and 8 bases separated the two germline ends. The length of the CDR3 is 10 residues. The CDR3 DNA sequence: TGTGCCACTTCAGGGGATACGCAGTATTTT. Its protein is CATSGDTQYF.

This clonotype was picked up a small number of times. A read error is possible here, since a much larger clone lies one base away. V and J are TRBV7-8 and TRBJ2-5, with TRBD1 matching 8 bases. This CDR3 contains 13 residues. Germline values: CDR1 SGHVS, CDR2 FQNEAQ. V trimming: 5 bases; J trimming: 13 bases; junction bases outside the gene matches: 12. The CDR3 region has the DNA TGTGCCAGCAGCCCAGTATTCGGGGACAGGATGTACTTC. The encoded protein is CASSPVFGDRMYF.

As regards this clonotype: A much larger clone differs from this one at a single base, so this may be a read error. The gene calls are TRBV7-8 and TRBJ1-6; D is uncertain. From germline, CDR1 is SGHVS and CDR2 FQNEAQ. The ends were cut back, 5 bases at V and 12 bases at J, with 14 bases in the middle. This CDR3 has 13 residues. The CDR3 DNA reads as TGTGCCAGCAGCCGCAAGCGGGATGGACCCCTCCACTTT. Its translation: CASSRKRDGPLHF.

This clonotype was recorded many times. The chain uses TRBV11-2 and TRBJ2-7, with 9 bases that match TRBD1. Germline V CDR1 and CDR2: SGHAT, FQNNGV. The ends lost 0 bases at V and 5 bases at J; junction bases unmatched: 11. The CDR3 runs 17 residues. CDR3 sequence reads: CASSLDVFRDRANEQYF. The CDR3 region has the DNA TGTGCCAGCAGCTTAGATGTATTCCGGGACAGGGCCAACGAGCAGTACTTC.

As regards this clonotype: A much larger clone lies one base from this, so it may be a read error. V is TRBV5-4 and J is TRBJ2-1, with 8 bases that match TRBD2. Germline CDR1 reads SGHNT; CDR2 reads YYREEE (reference sequence). The CDR3 has 14 residues. CDR3 amino acids: CASSSGTSFNERFF. CDR3 bases: TGTGCCAGCAGCTCCGGGACTAGTTTCAATGAGCGGTTCTTC.

This clonotype was detected a few times. A much larger clone differs by one base, so this may be a read error. V gene TRBV7-2 combines with J gene TRBJ2-5, with TRBD2 identical over 7 bases. Germline V lookup: CDR1 SGHTA, CDR2 FQGNSA. After removal of 7 bases from V and 2 bases from J, the junction contained 7 bases not matched to a gene. This CDR3 is built from 14 residues. The CDR3 loop is CASTRSGGQETQYF. CDR3 nucleotides: TGTGCCAGCACCCGATCGGGGGGACAAGAGACCCAGTACTTC.

This clonotype was found once. This rearrangement joins TRBV19 to TRBJ2-2, with 8 bases identical to TRBD2. V lost 4 bases to trimming and J lost 4 bases; unmatched junction nucleotides: 8. Germline loops: CDR1 LNHDA, CDR2 SQIVND (reference sequence). CDR3 length: 16 amino acids. In nucleotides, the CDR3 is TGTGCCAGTAGTACAGACGGGGGGGTTGGCACCGGGGAGCTGTTTTTT. Amino acid sequence: CASSTDGGVGTGELFF. The variable domain in full, with the rest retrieved from reference TRBV19 and TRBJ2-2, is DGGITQSPKYLFRKEGQNVTLSCEQNLNHDAMYWYRQDPGQGLRLIYYSQIVNDFQKGDIAEGYSVSREKKESFPLTVTSAQKNPTAFYLCASSTDGGVGTGELFFGEGSRLTVL.

This clonotype came up a few times. The V gene is TRBV20-1, the J gene TRBJ1-2; D gene unclear. Trimming took off 0 bases at V and 8 bases at J, with 10 bases between the two ends. The CDR3 contains 12 residues. Germline lookup yields CDR1 DFQATT and CDR2 SNEGSKA (reference sequence). Here the CDR3 reads CSARERRGGYTF. In DNA, the CDR3 is TGCAGTGCTAGAGAGAGAAGAGGAGGCTACACCTTC.

As for this clonotype: This sequence may be a read error, since a much larger clone differs from it by one base. The chain combines TRBV2 with TRBJ2-3; possible D gene TRBD2, 6 bases. Germline V CDR1 and CDR2: SNHLY, FYNNEI. This CDR3 has 16 residues. The DNA of the CDR3 is TGTACCAGCAGGACTTCCCCGGGACTCAACACAGATACGCAGTATTTT. Translation gives CTSRTSPGLNTDTQYF.